This record looks at one T cell receptor beta chain sequence and its context. This sample was taken from a study of response to subunit inactivated influenza vaccine. MiXCR, run by TCRdb on the RT-PCR reads, gives a single entry per CDR3 protein. Of approximately 700,000 distinct CDR3 sequences detected, around 14% appear once; the ten largest clones hold 6.5% to 8.5%. Between the trimmed V and J ends, which lost 1 base and 4 bases, there was a span of 10 bases. The germline V gene encodes CDR1 LGHNA and CDR2 YSLEER. This CDR3 has 14 amino acids. The clonotype comes from a man aged 45-65 years who received an inactivated influenza vaccine. V is TRBV4-3 and J is TRBJ1-1; the D is unclear. Sequencing was performed on PBMCs from blood, taken around 14 days before vaccination. Here the CDR3 DNA reads TGCGCCAGCAGCCAAGTGGTGGGCGTCACTGAAGCTTTCTTT. Translation: CASSQVVGVTEAFF.